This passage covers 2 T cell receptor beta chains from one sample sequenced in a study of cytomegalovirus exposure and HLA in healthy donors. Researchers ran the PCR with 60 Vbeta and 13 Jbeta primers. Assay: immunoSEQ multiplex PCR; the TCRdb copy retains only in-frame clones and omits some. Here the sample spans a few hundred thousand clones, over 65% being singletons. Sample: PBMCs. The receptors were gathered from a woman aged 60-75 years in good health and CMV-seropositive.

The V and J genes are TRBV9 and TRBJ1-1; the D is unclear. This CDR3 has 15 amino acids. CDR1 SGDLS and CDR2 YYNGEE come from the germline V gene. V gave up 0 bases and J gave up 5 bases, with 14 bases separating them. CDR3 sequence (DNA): TGTGCCAGCAGCGTAGGCGGGGTCGGTAGGACTGAAGCTTTCTTT. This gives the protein CASSVGGVGRTEAFF.

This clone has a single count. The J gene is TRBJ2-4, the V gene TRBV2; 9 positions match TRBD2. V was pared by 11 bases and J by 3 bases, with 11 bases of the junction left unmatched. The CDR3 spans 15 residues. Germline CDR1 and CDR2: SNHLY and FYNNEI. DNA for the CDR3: TGTGCCGGGCGCGGGGGGGCATCCGACAAAAACATTCAGTACTTC. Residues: CAGRGGASDKNIQYF. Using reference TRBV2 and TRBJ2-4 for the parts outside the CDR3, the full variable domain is EPEVTQTPSHQVTQMGQEVILRCVPISNHLYFYWYRQILGQKVEFLVSFYNNEISEKSEIFDDQFSVERPDGSNFTLKIRSTKLEDSAMYFCAGRGGASDKNIQYFGAGTRLSVL.